This TCR beta chain was captured by sequencing in a study of cytomegalovirus exposure and HLA in healthy donors. Trimming shortened V by 6 bases and J by 7 bases, and 13 bases separated the two germline ends. Germline V gives CDR1 MNHEY, CDR2 SVGAGI. The CDR3 has 12 amino acids. Points from the study as a whole: Later analysis associated a missense DCLRE1C variant with TCR beta V- and J-gene trimming.

To note about this clone: Its specificity is not known.

60 Vbeta and 13 Jbeta primers were used in PCR. Measured with immunoSEQ multiplex PCR; TCRdb has only the in-frame clones, and not every one. The table has nearly 300,000 clones, approximately 90% seen once. The TCR was taken from a man aged 40-49 years in good health and CMV-seropositive. The V call is TRBV6-5, the J call TRBJ2-7, with a weak D call TRBD2 (5 bases). Material for sequencing was PBMCs. The CDR3 reads CASRDGPGEQYF. For the CDR3, the DNA is TGTGCCAGCAGGGACGGCCCGGGGGAGCAGTACTTC.